These 21 T cell receptor beta chains originate from one sample sequenced in a study of shared clonotypes between healthy human individuals. The protocol was immunoSEQ multiplex PCR, while the TCRdb copy is restricted to in-frame clones and leaves out a portion. The table lists under 650,000 clones, approximately 95% of them singletons. The sequencing sample was made of naive CD4+ T cells sorted from blood. Subset here: CD45RA+ positively selected. The receptors shown here come from a woman in her thirties in good health.

The chain employs TRBV6-5 and TRBJ1-2; possible D gene TRBD1, 6 bases. This CDR3 comprises 13 residues. With 5 bases removed from V and 4 bases from J, the gap between germline ends came to 11 bases. Germline V gene sequence: CDR1 MNHEY, CDR2 SVGAGI. The CDR3: CASSRDKRYGYTF. The CDR3 DNA reads as TGTGCCAGCAGTCGGGACAAACGCTATGGCTACACCTTC.

The V and J genes are TRBV10-3 and TRBJ2-3, with no clear D. This CDR3 comprises 16 residues. Germline CDR1 reads ENHRY; CDR2 reads SYGVKD. V was clipped by 5 bases and J by 0 bases, with 15 bases between them. CDR3 DNA sequence: TGTGCCATCAGTCCTAGGACGGAAGCTAGCACAGATACGCAGTATTTT. Translation gives CAISPRTEASTDTQYF.

The V gene is TRBV11-3, the J gene TRBJ2-1; 11 bases are a match to TRBD2. The germline gives CDR1 SGHNT, CDR2 YENEEA. V lost 6 bases, J lost 12 bases, and 7 bases stayed unmatched. This CDR3 is 13 amino acids long. This CDR3 is CASSWVAGGTQFF. The CDR3 nucleotides are TGTGCCAGCAGTTGGGTAGCGGGAGGGACGCAGTTCTTC.

V and J are TRBV27 and TRBJ1-6; 10 bases line up with TRBD1. There are 16 residues in the CDR3. The V segment lost 7 bases and the J segment 10 bases; nucleotides outside the gene matches: 13. Germline CDR1 MNHEY, CDR2 SMNVEV (reference sequence). The CDR3 DNA is TGTGCCAGCACTGTGGGACAGGGGAAGGATCGATCACCCCTCCACTTT. It specifies CASTVGQGKDRSPLHF.

The genes are TRBV6-5 and TRBJ1-1; D is unresolved. The CDR3 has 14 amino acids. V lost 7 bases, J lost 3 bases, and 15 bases lay in between. CDR1 and CDR2 from the germline V gene are MNHEY and SVGAGI. The CDR3 nucleotides are TGTGCCAGCACCCCGGGGTCGAGGGACACTGAAGCTTTCTTT. Residues: CASTPGSRDTEAFF.

Comments on this clone: The sample holds other DNA sequences that translate to the same CDR3. CDR3 in DNA: TGTGCCAGCAGTTACTCCAATTCACCCCTCCACTTT. Translation: CASSYSNSPLHF. The rearrangement uses TRBV6-6 and TRBJ1-6; no clear D gene. The germline V gene has CDR1 MNHNY and CDR2 SVGAGI (reference sequence). This CDR3 comprises 12 residues. V lost 0 bases, J lost 7 bases, and 1 base lay in between.

The chain employs TRBV19 and TRBJ1-2; 8 positions match TRBD1. CDR3 length: 15 amino acids. The V gene's germline CDR1 is LNHDA and CDR2 SQIVND (reference sequence). J lost 2 bases, V lost 4 bases, and 6 bases had no gene match. The CDR3, as DNA: TGTGCCAGTAGTAATGGGACAGGCTTAAACTATGGCTACACCTTC. This encodes CASSNGTGLNYGYTF.

The chain employs TRBV28 and TRBJ1-1; D is possibly TRBD1 (5 bases). The germline gives CDR1 MDHEN, CDR2 SYDVKM. The CDR3 is made up of 14 amino acids. V lost 2 bases, J lost 3 bases, and 10 bases lay in between. CDR3 coding DNA: TGTGCCAGCAGTTTAGGGGCCGGGTACACTGAAGCTTTCTTT. Protein: CASSLGAGYTEAFF.

The V and J genes are TRBV2 and TRBJ2-5; no firm D call. Looked up from germline, CDR1 is SNHLY and CDR2 is FYNNEI. CDR3 length: 11 residues. V was pared by 6 bases and J by 1 base, with 3 bases between. The DNA of the CDR3 is TGTGCCAGCAGGGGCCAAGAGACCCAGTACTTC. It is translated as CASRGQETQYF.

This rearrangement joins TRBV6-5 to TRBJ2-7; D tentatively fits TRBD1 or TRBD2 (5 bases each). This CDR3 has 15 amino acids. V was clipped by 5 bases and J by 0 bases, with 14 bases between them. Germline CDR1 is MNHEY and CDR2 is SVGAGI. The DNA for the CDR3 is TGTGCCAGCAGTAAGGGACCGCAACGCTCCTACGAGCAGTACTTC. This encodes CASSKGPQRSYEQYF.

This clone was recorded only once. This CDR3 reads CASLNRATQPQHF. For the CDR3, the DNA is TGTGCCAGCCTAAACAGGGCCACTCAGCCCCAGCATTTT. The chain is built from TRBV28 and TRBJ1-5; a possible D gene is TRBD1 (6 bases). Trimming took off 8 bases at V and 6 bases at J, with 14 bases between the two ends. From germline, CDR1 is MDHEN and CDR2 SYDVKM. This CDR3 has 13 amino acids.

The chain links TRBV23-1 to TRBJ2-5, with TRBD1 identical over 11 bases. TRBV23-1 is an open reading frame, and its role is uncertain. The CDR3 is 16 residues long. The V segment lost 3 bases and the J segment 5 bases; nucleotides outside the gene matches: 8. CDR3 DNA: TGCGCCAGCAGTCAGAGGGACAGGGGGTACGAGGAGACCCAGTACTTC. As protein: CASSQRDRGYEETQYF.

The chain has TRBV6-5 and TRBJ2-7; TRBD1 agrees at 9 bases. The V gene's germline CDR1 is MNHEY and CDR2 SVGAGI. The V segment lost 6 bases and the J segment 6 bases; nucleotides outside the gene matches: 12. This CDR3 has 15 amino acids. The CDR3 region is CASRPIGQGRGEQYF. CDR3 nucleotide sequence: TGTGCCAGCAGGCCGATTGGACAGGGGAGGGGCGAGCAGTACTTC.

The rearrangement joins TRBV6-1 to TRBJ2-7; D might be TRBD1 or TRBD2, each matching 7 bases. V was pared by 3 bases and J by 2 bases, with 11 bases between. The CDR3 is made up of 14 amino acids. Germline CDR1 MNHNS, CDR2 SASEGT. The CDR3 region is CASSEQGGTYEQYF. CDR3 DNA sequence: TGTGCCAGCAGTGAGCAGGGGGGGACCTACGAGCAGTACTTC.

The rearrangement joins TRBV9 to TRBJ1-5, with D possibly being TRBD1 (6 bases). V was shortened by 4 bases and J by 0 bases, with 14 bases between the two germline ends. Germline V gene lookup returns CDR1 SGDLS and CDR2 YYNGEE. The CDR3 loop spans 16 amino acids. The CDR3 region has the DNA TGTGCCAGCAGCTCACAGGGACAAAATAGCAATCAGCCCCAGCATTTT. Translating gives CASSSQGQNSNQPQHF.

J is TRBJ2-5 and V is TRBV6-6; TRBD1 aligns across 7 bases. This CDR3 comprises 13 residues. Trimming at V came to 6 bases and at J to 6 bases, leaving 7 bases not matched to a gene. Germline lookup yields CDR1 MNHNY and CDR2 SVGAGI (reference sequence). CDR3 bases: TGTGCCAGCAGCTTGACAGGGAAAAAGACCCAGTACTTC. Its translation is CASSLTGKKTQYF.

This clone has only a few counts. The chain has TRBV5-8 and TRBJ1-2; D ambiguous. Trimming left V 7 bases short and J 8 bases short, with 12 bases between. Germline-derived CDR1 and CDR2 are SGHTS and YDEGEE. There are 11 residues in the CDR3. The CDR3 is CASGAPRGYTF. Written as DNA, the CDR3 is TGTGCCAGCGGTGCCCCGCGGGGCTACACCTTC.

The V call is TRBV14, the J call TRBJ1-4; no reliable D call. Germline lookup yields CDR1 SGHDN and CDR2 FVKESK. The CDR3 runs to 16 residues. The V and J ends lost 2 bases and 8 bases respectively, with 18 bases between them. CDR3 sequence reads: CASSQHLTARSEKLFF. The CDR3 bases are TGTGCCAGCAGCCAACACCTGACGGCTAGGAGCGAAAAACTGTTTTTT.

The CDR3 DNA is TGTGCCAGCAGCTTCGCTGAGGGTAGGGGAAACACCATATATTTT. This gives the protein CASSFAEGRGNTIYF. The chain couples TRBV5-5 to TRBJ1-3; the D is unclear. CDR3 length: 15 residues. Trimming took 2 bases from V and 4 from J, leaving 13 bases between them. Per the germline V gene, CDR1 is SGHKS and CDR2 is YYEKEE (reference sequence).

The rearrangement uses TRBV7-2 and TRBJ1-2; maybe TRBD1 (6 bases). Looked up from germline, CDR1 is SGHTA and CDR2 is FQGNSA. This CDR3 has 14 amino acids. V shed 7 bases and J shed 4 bases, with 16 bases lying between them. CDR3 amino acids: CASTAAGAPYGYTF. The DNA of the CDR3 is TGTGCCAGCACCGCCGCAGGGGCCCCCTATGGCTACACCTTC.

V gene TRBV30 combines with J gene TRBJ1-4; tentative D call: TRBD1 (5 bases). The germline gives CDR1 GTSNPN, CDR2 SVGIG (reference sequence). This CDR3 region has 17 residues. V lost 3 bases and J 7 bases, leaving 24 bases between the germline ends. CDR3 in amino acids: CAWRNRGRSPFVEKLFF. The CDR3 nucleotides are TGTGCCTGGAGAAATCGGGGCAGATCACCCTTCGTTGAAAAACTGTTTTTT.